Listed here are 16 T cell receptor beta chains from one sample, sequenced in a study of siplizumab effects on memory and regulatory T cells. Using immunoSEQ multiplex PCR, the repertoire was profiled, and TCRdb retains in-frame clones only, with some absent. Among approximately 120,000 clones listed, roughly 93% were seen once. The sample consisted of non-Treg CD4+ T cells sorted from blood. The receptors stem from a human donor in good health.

As DNA, the CDR3 is TGTGCCAGCAGCCTGGCGGCCGGGGAGCTGTTTTTT. Translating it yields CASSLAAGELFF. V is TRBV5-4 and J is TRBJ2-2; D remains unclear. V dropped 4 bases and J dropped 6 bases, with 7 bases sitting between them. Germline V gene data show CDR1 as SGHNT and CDR2 as YYREEE (reference sequence). The CDR3 has 12 residues.

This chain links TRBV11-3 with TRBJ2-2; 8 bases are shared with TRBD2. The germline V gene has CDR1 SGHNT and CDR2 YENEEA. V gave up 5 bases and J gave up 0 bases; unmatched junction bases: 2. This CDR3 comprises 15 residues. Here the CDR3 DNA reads TGTGCCAGCAGCAAACTAGCGGCGAACACCGGGGAGCTGTTTTTT. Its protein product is CASSKLAANTGELFF. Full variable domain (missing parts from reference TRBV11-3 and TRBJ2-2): EAGVVQSPRYKIIEKKQPVAFWCNPISGHNTLYWYLQNLGQGPELLIRYENEEAVDDSQLPKDRFSAERLKGVDSTLKIQPAELGDSAVYLCASSKLAANTGELFFGEGSRLTVL.

The CDR3 sequence: CASSLRGEGTEAFF. As DNA, the CDR3 is TGCGCCAGCAGCCTGCGGGGGGAGGGCACTGAAGCTTTCTTT. The V gene is TRBV5-1, the J gene TRBJ1-1, with D maybe TRBD1 (5 bases). Germline V lookup: CDR1 SGHRS, CDR2 YFSETQ. V was clipped by 4 bases and J by 4 bases, with 14 bases between them. The CDR3 consists of 14 residues.

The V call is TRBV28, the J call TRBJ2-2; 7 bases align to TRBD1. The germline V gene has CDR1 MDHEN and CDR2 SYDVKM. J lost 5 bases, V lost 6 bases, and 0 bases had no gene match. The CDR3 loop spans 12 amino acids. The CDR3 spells CASSRGTGELFF. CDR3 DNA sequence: TGTGCCAGCAGCAGGGGGACCGGGGAGCTGTTTTTT.

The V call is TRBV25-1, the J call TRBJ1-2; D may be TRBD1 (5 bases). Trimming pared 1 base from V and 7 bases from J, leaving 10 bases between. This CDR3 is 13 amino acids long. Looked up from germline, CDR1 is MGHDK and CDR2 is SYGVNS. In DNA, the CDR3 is TGTGCCAGCAGTGAATCCGGGGACGGTGGCTACACCTTC. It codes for CASSESGDGGYTF.

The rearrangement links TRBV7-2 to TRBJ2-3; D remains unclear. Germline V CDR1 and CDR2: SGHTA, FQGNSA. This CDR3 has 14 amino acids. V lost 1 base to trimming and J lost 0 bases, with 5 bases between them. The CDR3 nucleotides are TGTGCCAGCAGCTTAGGGACGAGCACAGATACGCAGTATTTT. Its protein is CASSLGTSTDTQYF.

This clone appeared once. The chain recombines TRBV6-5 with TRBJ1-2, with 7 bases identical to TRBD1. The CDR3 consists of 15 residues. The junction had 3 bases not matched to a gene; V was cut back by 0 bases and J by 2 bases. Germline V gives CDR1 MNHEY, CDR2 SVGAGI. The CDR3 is CASSYSTTGNYGYTF. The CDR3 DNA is TGTGCCAGCAGTTACTCGACGACAGGGAACTATGGCTACACCTTC.

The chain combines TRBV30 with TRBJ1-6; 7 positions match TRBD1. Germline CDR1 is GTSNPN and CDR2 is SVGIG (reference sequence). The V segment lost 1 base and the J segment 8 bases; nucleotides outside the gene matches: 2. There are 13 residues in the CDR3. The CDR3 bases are TGTGCCTGGAGTGGCAGGGGGGATTCACCCCTCCACTTT. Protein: CAWSGRGDSPLHF.

The CDR3 DNA reads TGTGCCAGCAGTGCAGGGACCCAAGAGACCCAGTACTTC. Protein: CASSAGTQETQYF. This chain uses TRBV6-1 with TRBJ2-5; the D call may be TRBD1 or TRBD2 (5 bases each). This CDR3 is built from 13 residues. V dropped 4 bases and J dropped 1 base, with 7 bases sitting between them. Germline CDR1 MNHNS, CDR2 SASEGT.

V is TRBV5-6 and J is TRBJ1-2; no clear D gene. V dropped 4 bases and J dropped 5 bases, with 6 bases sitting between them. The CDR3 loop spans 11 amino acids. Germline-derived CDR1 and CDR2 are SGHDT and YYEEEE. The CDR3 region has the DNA TGTGCCAGCAGCCATCAGTATGGCTACACCTTC. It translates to CASSHQYGYTF.

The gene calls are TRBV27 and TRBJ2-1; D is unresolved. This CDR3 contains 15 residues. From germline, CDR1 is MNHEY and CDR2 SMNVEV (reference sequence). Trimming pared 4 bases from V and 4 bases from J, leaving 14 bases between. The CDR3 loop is CASSSRVSRYNEQFF. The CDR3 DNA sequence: TGTGCCAGCAGTTCCCGGGTTAGCAGGTACAATGAGCAGTTCTTC.

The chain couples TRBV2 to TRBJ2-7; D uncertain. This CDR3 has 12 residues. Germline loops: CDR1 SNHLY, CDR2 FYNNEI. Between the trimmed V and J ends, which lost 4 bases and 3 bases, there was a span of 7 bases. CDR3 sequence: CASSAQSYEQYF. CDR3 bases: TGTGCCAGCAGTGCACAGAGCTACGAGCAGTACTTC.

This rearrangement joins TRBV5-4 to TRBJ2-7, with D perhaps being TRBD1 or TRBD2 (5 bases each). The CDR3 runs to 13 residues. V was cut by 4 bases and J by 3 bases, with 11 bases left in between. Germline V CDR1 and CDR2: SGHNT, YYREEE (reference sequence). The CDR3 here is CASSTRDRYEQYF. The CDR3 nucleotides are TGTGCCAGCAGCACCCGGGACCGCTACGAGCAGTACTTC.

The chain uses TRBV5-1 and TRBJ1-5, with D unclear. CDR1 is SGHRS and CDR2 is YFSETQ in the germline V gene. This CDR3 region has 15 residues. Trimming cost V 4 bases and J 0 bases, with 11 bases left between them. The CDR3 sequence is CASSLGLYSNQPQHF. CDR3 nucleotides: TGCGCCAGCAGCCTTGGTTTGTATAGCAATCAGCCCCAGCATTTT. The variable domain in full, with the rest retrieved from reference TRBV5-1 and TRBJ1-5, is KAGVTQTPRYLIKTRGQQVTLSCSPISGHRSVSWYQQTPGQGLQFLFEYFSETQRNKGNFPGRFSGRQFSNSRSEMNVSTLELGDSALYLCASSLGLYSNQPQHFGDGTRLSIL.

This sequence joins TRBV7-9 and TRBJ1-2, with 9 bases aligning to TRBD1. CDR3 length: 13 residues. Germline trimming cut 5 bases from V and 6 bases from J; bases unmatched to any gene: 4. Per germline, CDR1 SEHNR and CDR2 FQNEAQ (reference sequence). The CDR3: CASSIQGADGYTF. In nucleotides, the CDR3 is TGTGCCAGCAGCATACAGGGGGCCGATGGCTACACCTTC.

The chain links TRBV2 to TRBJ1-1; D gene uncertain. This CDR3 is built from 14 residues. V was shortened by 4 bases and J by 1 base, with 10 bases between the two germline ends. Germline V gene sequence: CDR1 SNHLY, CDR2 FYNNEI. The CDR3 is CASSVRQANTEAFF. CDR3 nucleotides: TGTGCCAGCAGTGTCCGGCAGGCGAACACTGAAGCTTTCTTT.